A single sample gave rise to the 2 T cell receptor beta chains below, sequenced in a study of post-analysis software for immune sequencing data. Study-wide findings and caveats: Patients had higher frequencies than controls of about 5 TRBV segments, including TRBV5-6, TRBV5-1 and TRBV20-1.

Unique molecular identifiers were carried by the TCR beta cDNA libraries. TCRdb re-called the PCR reads through MiXCR, storing one row per CDR3 protein. Counted here are approximately 570,000 distinct CDR3 sequences, 44% occurring once; the ten biggest clones make up more than 1.5%. The antigens of these receptors remain unknown. Sequencing was carried out using blood. The receptors come from a girl under 18 with multiple sclerosis.

The chain recombines TRBV13 with TRBJ2-3, with 7 bases lining up with TRBD2. Germline CDR1 is PRHDT and CDR2 is FYEKMQ (reference sequence). CDR3 size: 16 residues. Losses at the gene ends were 5 bases for V and 4 bases for J; bases not matched to a gene: 12. The CDR3 reads CASSRAGKASADTQYF. CDR3 nucleotides: TGTGCCAGCAGCCGAGCGGGGAAGGCGTCTGCAGATACGCAGTATTTT.

The genes are TRBV12-3 or TRBV12-4 and TRBJ2-1, with a weak D call TRBD1 (6 bases). The CDR3 has 14 residues. Trimming removed 1 base at V and 8 bases at J, with 12 bases between. The CDR3 protein is CASSLVQGRDEQFF. In nucleotides, the CDR3 is TGTGCCAGCAGTTTAGTACAGGGTAGGGATGAGCAGTTCTTC.